This T cell receptor beta chain was identified during a study of T cells in localized non-small cell lung cancer. Study outcomes and limitations: Greater T cell density in blood accompanied longer overall survival. A median of approximately 54 clones ranked among the top 100 in tumor appeared in adjacent lung.

With regard to this clone: Its matching antigen is unknown.

Method: immunoSEQ multiplex PCR; TCRdb's copy keeps in-frame clones and lacks some. This sample carries roughly 26,000 clones, roughly nine tenths of them seen once, and the ten largest clones take around 15%. The CDR3 runs to 14 residues. V lost 6 bases and J lost 4; bases outside the gene matches: 5. The germline V gene has CDR1 MGHDK and CDR2 SYGVNS. The sequence was obtained from a female donor of 60 years or more with stage II squamous cell lung carcinoma. The chain employs TRBV25-1 and TRBJ1-4; 7 bases fit TRBD1. The material sequenced was peripheral blood, taken before any cancer treatment. CDR3 in amino acids: CASRRTGGNEKLFF. CDR3 nucleotides: TGTGCCAGCAGGAGGACAGGAGGTAATGAAAAACTGTTTTTT.